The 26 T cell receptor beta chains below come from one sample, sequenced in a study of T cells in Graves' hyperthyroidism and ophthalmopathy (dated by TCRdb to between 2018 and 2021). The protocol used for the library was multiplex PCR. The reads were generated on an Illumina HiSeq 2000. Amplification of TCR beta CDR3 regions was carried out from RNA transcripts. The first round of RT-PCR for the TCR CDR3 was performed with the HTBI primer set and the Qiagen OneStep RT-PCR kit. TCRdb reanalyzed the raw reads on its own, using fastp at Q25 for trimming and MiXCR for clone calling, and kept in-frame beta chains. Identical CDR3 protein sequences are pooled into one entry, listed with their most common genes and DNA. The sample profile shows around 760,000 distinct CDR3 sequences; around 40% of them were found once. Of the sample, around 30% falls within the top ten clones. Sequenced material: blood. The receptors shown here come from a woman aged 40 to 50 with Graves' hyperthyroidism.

CDR3 coding DNA: TGTGCCAGCAGCCCCTCTACCTACGAGCAGTACTTC. Translated, it gives CASSPSTYEQYF. The chain has TRBV28 and TRBJ2-7; D remains unclear. From germline, CDR1 is MDHEN and CDR2 SYDVKM. The length of the CDR3 is 12 residues. V lost 6 bases to trimming and J lost 2 bases, with 8 bases between them.

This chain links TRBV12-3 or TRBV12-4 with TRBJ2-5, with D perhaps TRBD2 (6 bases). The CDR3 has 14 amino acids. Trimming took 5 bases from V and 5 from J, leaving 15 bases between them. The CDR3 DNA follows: TGTGCCAGCAGTCTCCACGGGGGACGGGAGACCCAGTACTTC. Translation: CASSLHGGRETQYF.

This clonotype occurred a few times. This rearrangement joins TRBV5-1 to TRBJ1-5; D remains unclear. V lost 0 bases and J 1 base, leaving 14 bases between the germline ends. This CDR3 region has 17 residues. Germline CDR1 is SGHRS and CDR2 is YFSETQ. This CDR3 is CASSLGVVGSSNQPQHF. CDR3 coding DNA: TGCGCCAGCAGCTTGGGGGTCGTTGGATCCAGCAATCAGCCCCAGCATTTT.

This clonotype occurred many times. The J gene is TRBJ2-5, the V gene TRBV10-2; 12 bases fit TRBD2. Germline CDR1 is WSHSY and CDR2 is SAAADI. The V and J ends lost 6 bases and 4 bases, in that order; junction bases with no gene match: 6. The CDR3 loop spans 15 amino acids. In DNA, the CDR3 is TGCGCCAGCAGCCCTAGCGGGGGGGCGGGAGAGACCCAGTACTTC. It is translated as CASSPSGGAGETQYF.

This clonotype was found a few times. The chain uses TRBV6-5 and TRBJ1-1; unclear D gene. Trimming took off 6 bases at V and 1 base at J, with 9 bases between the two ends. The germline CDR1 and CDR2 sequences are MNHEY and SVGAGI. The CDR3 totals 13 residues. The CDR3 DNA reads TGTGCCAGCAGGCGTACACAGAACACTGAAGCTTTCTTT. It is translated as CASRRTQNTEAFF.

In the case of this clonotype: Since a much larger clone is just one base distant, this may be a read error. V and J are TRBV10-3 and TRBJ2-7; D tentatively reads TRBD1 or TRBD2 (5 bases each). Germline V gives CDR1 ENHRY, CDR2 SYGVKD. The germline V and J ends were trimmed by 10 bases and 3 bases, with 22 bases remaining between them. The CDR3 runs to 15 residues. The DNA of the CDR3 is TGTGCCACCAGGACATATTGGGAGTTAGACTACGAGCAGTACTTC. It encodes CATRTYWELDYEQYF.

CDR3 nucleotides: TGTGCCAGCAGTTTCCTCGGGACAGGAGAGGGCTACACCTTC. It translates to CASSFLGTGEGYTF. The chain recombines TRBV6-5 with TRBJ1-2, with 8 bases lining up with TRBD1. The CDR3 has 14 amino acids. The J segment lost 8 bases and the V segment lost 4 bases, leaving 9 bases of the junction unmatched. Germline V gene sequence: CDR1 MNHEY, CDR2 SVGAGI.

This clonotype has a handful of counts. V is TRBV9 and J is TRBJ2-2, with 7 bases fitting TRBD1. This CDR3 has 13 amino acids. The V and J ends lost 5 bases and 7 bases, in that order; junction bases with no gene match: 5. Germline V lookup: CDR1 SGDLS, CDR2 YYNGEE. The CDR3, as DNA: TGTGCCAGCAGTTTTGACAGGGACGGGGAGCTGTTTTTT. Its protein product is CASSFDRDGELFF.

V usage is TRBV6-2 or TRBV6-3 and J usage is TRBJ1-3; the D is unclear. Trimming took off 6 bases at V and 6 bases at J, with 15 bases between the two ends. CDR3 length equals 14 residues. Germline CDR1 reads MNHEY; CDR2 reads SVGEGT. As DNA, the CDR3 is TGTGCCAGCAGAAGAGGGAGTTCTTTAAACACCATATATTTT. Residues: CASRRGSSLNTIYF.

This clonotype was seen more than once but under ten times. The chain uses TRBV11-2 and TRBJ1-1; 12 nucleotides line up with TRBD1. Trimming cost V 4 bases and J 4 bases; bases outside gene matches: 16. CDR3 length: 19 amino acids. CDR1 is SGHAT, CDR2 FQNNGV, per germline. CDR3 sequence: CASSSMGGDRGHSGTEAFF. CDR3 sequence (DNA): TGTGCCAGCAGCTCTATGGGAGGGGACAGGGGGCATTCGGGCACTGAAGCTTTCTTT.

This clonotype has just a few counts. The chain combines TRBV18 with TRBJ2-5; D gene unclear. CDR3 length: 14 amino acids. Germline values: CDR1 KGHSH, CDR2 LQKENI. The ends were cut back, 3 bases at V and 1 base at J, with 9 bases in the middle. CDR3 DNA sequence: TGTGCCAGCTCACCGTCCGCCGTCCAAGAGACCCAGTACTTC. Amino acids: CASSPSAVQETQYF.

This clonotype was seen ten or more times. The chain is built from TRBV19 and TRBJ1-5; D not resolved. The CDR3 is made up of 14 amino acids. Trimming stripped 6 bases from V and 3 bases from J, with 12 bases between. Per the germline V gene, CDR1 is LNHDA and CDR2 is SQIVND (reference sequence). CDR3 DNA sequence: TGTGCCAGTAGGCCGTCAGTTTTCAATCAGCCCCAGCATTTT. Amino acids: CASRPSVFNQPQHF.

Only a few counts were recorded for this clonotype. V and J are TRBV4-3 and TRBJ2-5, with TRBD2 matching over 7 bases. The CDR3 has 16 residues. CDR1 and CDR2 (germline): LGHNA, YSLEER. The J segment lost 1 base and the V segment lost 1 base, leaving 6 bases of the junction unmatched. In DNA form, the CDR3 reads TGCGCCAGCAGCCAAGGGCCCGGGGGGTTCCAAGAGACCCAGTACTTC. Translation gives CASSQGPGGFQETQYF.

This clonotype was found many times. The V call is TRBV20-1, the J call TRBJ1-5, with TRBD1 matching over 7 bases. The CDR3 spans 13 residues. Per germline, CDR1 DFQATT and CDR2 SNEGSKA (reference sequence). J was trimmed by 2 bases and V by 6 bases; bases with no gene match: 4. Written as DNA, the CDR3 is TGCAGTGCCATTACAGGGGGCAATCAGCCCCAGCATTTT. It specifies CSAITGGNQPQHF.

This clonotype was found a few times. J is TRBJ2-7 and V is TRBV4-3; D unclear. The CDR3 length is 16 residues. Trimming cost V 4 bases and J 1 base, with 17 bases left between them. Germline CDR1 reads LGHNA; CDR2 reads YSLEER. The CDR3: CASSRGGDLGSYEQYF. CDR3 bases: TGCGCCAGCAGCCGAGGCGGCGACCTAGGGTCCTACGAGCAGTACTTC.

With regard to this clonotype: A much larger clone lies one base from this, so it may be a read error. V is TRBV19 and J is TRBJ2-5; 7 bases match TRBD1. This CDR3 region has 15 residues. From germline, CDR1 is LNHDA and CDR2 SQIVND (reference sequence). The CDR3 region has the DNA TGTGCCAGTAGTCATTTACAGGGGAATGCGGAGATCCAGTACTTC. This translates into CASSHLQGNAEIQYF.

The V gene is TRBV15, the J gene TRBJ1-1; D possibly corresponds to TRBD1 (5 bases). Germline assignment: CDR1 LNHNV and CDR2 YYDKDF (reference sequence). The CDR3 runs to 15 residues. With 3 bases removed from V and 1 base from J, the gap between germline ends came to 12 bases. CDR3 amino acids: CATSSTNDRNTEAFF. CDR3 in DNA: TGTGCCACCAGCAGTACAAACGACAGGAACACTGAAGCTTTCTTT.

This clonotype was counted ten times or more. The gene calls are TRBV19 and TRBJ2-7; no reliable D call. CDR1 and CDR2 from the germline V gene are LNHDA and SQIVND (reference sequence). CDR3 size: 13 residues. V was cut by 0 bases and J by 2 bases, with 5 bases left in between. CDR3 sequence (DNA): TGTGCCAGTAGTATAGACAGACCCTACGAGCAGTACTTC. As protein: CASSIDRPYEQYF.

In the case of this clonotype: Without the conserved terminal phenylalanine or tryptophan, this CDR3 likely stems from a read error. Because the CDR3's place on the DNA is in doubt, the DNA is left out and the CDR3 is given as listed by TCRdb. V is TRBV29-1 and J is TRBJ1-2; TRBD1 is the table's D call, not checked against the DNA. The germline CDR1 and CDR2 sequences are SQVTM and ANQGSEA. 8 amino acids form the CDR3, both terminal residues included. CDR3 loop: CSVEGWGG.

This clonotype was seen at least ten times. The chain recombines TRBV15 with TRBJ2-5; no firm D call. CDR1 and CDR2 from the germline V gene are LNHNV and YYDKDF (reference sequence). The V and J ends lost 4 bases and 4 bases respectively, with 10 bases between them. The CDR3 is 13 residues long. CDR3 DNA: TGTGCCACCAGCACTGGGGTAGGAGAGACCCAGTACTTC. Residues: CATSTGVGETQYF.

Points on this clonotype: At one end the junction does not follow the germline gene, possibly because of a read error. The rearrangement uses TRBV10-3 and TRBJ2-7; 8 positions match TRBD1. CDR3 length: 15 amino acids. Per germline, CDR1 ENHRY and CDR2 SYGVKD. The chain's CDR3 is CASSYVRTGWNEQYF. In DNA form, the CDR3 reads TGTGCCAGCAGTTACGTTAGGACAGGGTGGAACGAGCAGTACTTC.

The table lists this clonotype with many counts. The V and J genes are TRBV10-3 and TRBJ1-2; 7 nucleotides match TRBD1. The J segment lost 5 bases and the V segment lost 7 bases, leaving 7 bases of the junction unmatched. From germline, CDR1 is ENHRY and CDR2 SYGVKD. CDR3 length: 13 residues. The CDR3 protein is CAITRDSNYGYTF. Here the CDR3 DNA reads TGTGCCATCACGCGGGACAGCAATTATGGCTACACCTTC.

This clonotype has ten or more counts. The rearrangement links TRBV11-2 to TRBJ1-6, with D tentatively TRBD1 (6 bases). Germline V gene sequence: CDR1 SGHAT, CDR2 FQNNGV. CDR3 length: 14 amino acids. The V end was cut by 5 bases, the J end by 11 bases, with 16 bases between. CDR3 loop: CASSTQGQGTPLHF. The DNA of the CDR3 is TGTGCCAGCAGCACCCAGGGTCAGGGGACACCCCTCCACTTT.

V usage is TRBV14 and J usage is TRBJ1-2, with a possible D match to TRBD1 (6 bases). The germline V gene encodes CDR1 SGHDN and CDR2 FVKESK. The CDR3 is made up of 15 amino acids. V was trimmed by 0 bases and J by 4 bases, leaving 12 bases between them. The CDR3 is CASSQDNGTPYGYTF. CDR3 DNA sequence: TGTGCCAGCAGCCAAGATAATGGGACACCCTATGGCTACACCTTC.

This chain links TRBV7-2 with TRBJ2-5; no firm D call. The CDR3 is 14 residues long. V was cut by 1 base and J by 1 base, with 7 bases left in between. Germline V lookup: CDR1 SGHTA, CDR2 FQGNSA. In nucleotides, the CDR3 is TGTGCCAGCAGCTTAGTGTGGGCCCAAGAGACCCAGTACTTC. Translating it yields CASSLVWAQETQYF.

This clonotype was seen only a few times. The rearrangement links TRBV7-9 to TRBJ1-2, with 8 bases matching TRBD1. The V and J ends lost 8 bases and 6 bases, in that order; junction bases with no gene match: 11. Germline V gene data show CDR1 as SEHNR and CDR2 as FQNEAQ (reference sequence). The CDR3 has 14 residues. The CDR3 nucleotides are TGTGCCAGCTCCGCCAGGGGGCTAGAAAATGGCTACACCTTC. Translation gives CASSARGLENGYTF.